The rows below give T cell receptor beta chains drawn from one sample of a study of identical twins. TCRdb used MiXCR to reprocess the 5' RACE reads, holding one entry per CDR3 protein. The sample carries about 1.7 million distinct CDR3 sequences, about 32% recorded once. The source material was cord blood. These receptors were obtained from a newborn girl in good health. Each CDR3 is given with its conserved first and last residue. Fields, in order: D gene, clone size, V gene, J gene, CDR3 protein, CDR3 DNA. The D gene is left open where the match is weak. The size field is filled for only some rows; it gives once, few, many or a size class.

d_call: TRBD2
clone_size: few
v_call: TRBV24-1
j_call: TRBJ2-1
cdr3_aa: CATSDQLAGELNEQFF
cdr3_nt: TGTGCCACCAGTGACCAACTAGCGGGAGAACTCAATGAGCAGTTCTTC

d_call: NA
clone_size: few
v_call: TRBV12-3/TRBV12-4
j_call: TRBJ2-7
cdr3_aa: CASTPGPGIYEQYF
cdr3_nt: TGTGCCAGCACTCCCGGGCCGGGGATCTACGAGCAGTACTTC

d_call: NA
clone_size: NA
v_call: TRBV3-1
j_call: TRBJ2-7
cdr3_aa: CASRSGPSDSYEQYF
cdr3_nt: TGTGCCAGCCGAAGTGGTCCTAGCGATTCCTACGAGCAGTACTTC

d_call: TRBD1
clone_size: few
v_call: TRBV20-1
j_call: TRBJ2-7
cdr3_aa: CSARADRDEQYF
cdr3_nt: TGCAGTGCTAGAGCCGACAGGGACGAGCAGTACTTC

d_call: TRBD1
clone_size: few
v_call: TRBV9
j_call: TRBJ2-7
cdr3_aa: CASSARTGAEQYF
cdr3_nt: TGTGCCAGCAGCGCTCGGACAGGGGCCGAGCAGTACTTC

d_call: NA
clone_size: many
v_call: TRBV11-1
j_call: TRBJ2-1
cdr3_aa: CASSPLAGSSYNEQFF
cdr3_nt: TGTGCCAGCAGCCCACTAGCTGGCAGCTCCTACAATGAGCAGTTCTTC

d_call: NA
clone_size: NA
v_call: TRBV5-1
j_call: TRBJ2-3
cdr3_aa: CASSPFVSSGPDTQYF
cdr3_nt: TGCGCCAGCAGCCCTTTCGTCAGCTCCGGGCCAGATACGCAGTATTTT

d_call: TRBD1
clone_size: few
v_call: TRBV29-1
j_call: TRBJ1-2
cdr3_aa: CSVGMDRVGYGYTF
cdr3_nt: TGCAGCGTTGGTATGGACAGGGTCGGGTATGGCTACACCTTC

d_call: NA
clone_size: NA
v_call: TRBV20-1
j_call: TRBJ2-4
cdr3_aa: CSASPIGLYKNIQYF
cdr3_nt: TGCAGTGCTTCCCCTATTGGGCTATACAAAAACATTCAGTACTTC

d_call: NA
clone_size: many
v_call: TRBV29-1
j_call: TRBJ2-1
cdr3_aa: CSVEVVNEQFF
cdr3_nt: TGCAGCGTTGAAGTTGTGAATGAGCAGTTCTTC

d_call: TRBD2
clone_size: NA
v_call: TRBV3-1
j_call: TRBJ2-3
cdr3_aa: CASSQGGGRRADTQYF
cdr3_nt: TGTGCCAGCAGCCAAGGAGGCGGGAGGAGGGCGGATACGCAGTATTTT

d_call: NA
clone_size: NA
v_call: TRBV20-1
j_call: TRBJ1-2
cdr3_aa: CSARESGYGRYGYTF
cdr3_nt: TGCAGTGCTAGAGAGTCAGGATACGGACGCTATGGCTACACCTTC

d_call: NA
clone_size: few
v_call: TRBV4-2
j_call: TRBJ2-1
cdr3_aa: CASSQEVSYRLSSYNEQFF
cdr3_nt: TGTGCCAGCAGCCAAGAAGTTTCTTATCGGCTTAGCTCCTACAATGAGCAGTTCTTC

d_call: TRBD1
clone_size: few
v_call: TRBV27
j_call: TRBJ1-2
cdr3_aa: CASRETGDGYTF
cdr3_nt: TGTGCCAGCAGGGAGACAGGGGATGGCTACACCTTC

d_call: NA
clone_size: NA
v_call: TRBV12-3/TRBV12-4
j_call: TRBJ1-1
cdr3_aa: CASSLKTEYTEAFF
cdr3_nt: TGTGCCAGCAGTTTAAAGACCGAGTACACTGAAGCTTTCTTT

d_call: TRBD2
clone_size: many
v_call: TRBV20-1
j_call: TRBJ2-1
cdr3_aa: CSATTNLAGSYNEQFF
cdr3_nt: TGCAGTGCTACCACTAATCTAGCGGGGTCCTACAATGAGCAGTTCTTC

d_call: NA
clone_size: few
v_call: TRBV27
j_call: TRBJ2-7
cdr3_aa: CASSFGRGYYEQYF
cdr3_nt: TGTGCCAGCAGTTTTGGCAGGGGCTACTACGAGCAGTACTTC

d_call: NA
clone_size: NA
v_call: TRBV5-6
j_call: TRBJ2-7
cdr3_aa: CASSLGLGVLYEQYF
cdr3_nt: TGTGCCAGCAGCTTGGGACTGGGTGTCCTCTACGAGCAGTACTTC

d_call: NA
clone_size: NA
v_call: TRBV7-8
j_call: TRBJ2-5
cdr3_aa: CASSHWRGETQYF
cdr3_nt: TGTGCCAGCAGCCATTGGAGGGGAGAGACCCAGTACTTC

d_call: TRBD1
clone_size: few
v_call: TRBV4-1
j_call: TRBJ1-5
cdr3_aa: CASSFRTGANQPQHF
cdr3_nt: TGCGCCAGCAGCTTCCGGACAGGGGCCAATCAGCCCCAGCATTTT

d_call: NA
clone_size: NA
v_call: TRBV21-1
j_call: TRBJ2-2
cdr3_aa: CASSKVMGSTGELFF
cdr3_nt: TGTGCCAGCAGCAAAGTAATGGGAAGCACCGGGGAGCTGTTTTTT

d_call: TRBD2
clone_size: few
v_call: TRBV6-2/TRBV6-3
j_call: TRBJ2-3
cdr3_aa: CASTPGGASTDTQYF
cdr3_nt: TGTGCCAGCACCCCCGGGGGGGCTAGCACAGATACGCAGTATTTT

d_call: NA
clone_size: few
v_call: TRBV20-1
j_call: TRBJ2-1
cdr3_aa: CSAHGKAAGSSYNEQFF
cdr3_nt: TGCAGTGCCCATGGTAAGGCGGCGGGGAGCTCCTACAATGAGCAGTTCTTC

d_call: NA
clone_size: few
v_call: TRBV25-1
j_call: TRBJ2-6
cdr3_aa: CASSEFSGANVLTF
cdr3_nt: TGTGCCAGCAGTGAATTTAGCGGGGCCAACGTCCTGACTTTC

d_call: TRBD1
clone_size: NA
v_call: TRBV7-9
j_call: TRBJ2-4
cdr3_aa: CASSLARQGANIQYF
cdr3_nt: TGTGCCAGCAGCTTAGCGCGACAGGGGGCAAACATTCAGTACTTC

d_call: NA
clone_size: NA
v_call: TRBV28
j_call: TRBJ2-5
cdr3_aa: CASSPDSVETQYF
cdr3_nt: TGTGCCAGCAGTCCCGATAGCGTGGAGACCCAGTACTTC

d_call: TRBD1
clone_size: NA
v_call: TRBV20-1
j_call: TRBJ1-2
cdr3_aa: CSADQGARGYTF
cdr3_nt: TGCAGTGCGGACCAGGGGGCGCGGGGCTACACCTTC

d_call: TRBD1
clone_size: NA
v_call: TRBV20-1
j_call: TRBJ1-3
cdr3_aa: CSARRDRAGNTIYF
cdr3_nt: TGCAGTGCTAGAAGGGACAGGGCGGGAAACACCATATATTTT

d_call: NA
clone_size: NA
v_call: TRBV27
j_call: TRBJ1-2
cdr3_aa: CASSSYYRRTGYTF
cdr3_nt: TGTGCCAGCAGTTCTTACTACCGACGGACAGGCTACACCTTC

d_call: NA
clone_size: many
v_call: TRBV27
j_call: TRBJ1-2
cdr3_aa: CASSPGPYGYTF
cdr3_nt: TGTGCCAGCAGTCCCGGGCCATATGGCTACACCTTC

d_call: TRBD2
clone_size: NA
v_call: TRBV7-9
j_call: TRBJ2-1
cdr3_aa: CASSFKRSGEEDNEQFF
cdr3_nt: TGTGCCAGCAGCTTCAAACGTAGCGGGGAGGAGGACAATGAGCAGTTCTTC

d_call: TRBD1
clone_size: NA
v_call: TRBV29-1
j_call: TRBJ1-3
cdr3_aa: CSVHGTGGSGNTIYF
cdr3_nt: TGCAGCGTTCACGGGACAGGGGGCTCTGGAAACACCATATATTTT

d_call: TRBD1
clone_size: few
v_call: TRBV2
j_call: TRBJ2-7
cdr3_aa: CASDTGGGLSEQYF
cdr3_nt: TGTGCCAGCGATACAGGGGGCGGGTTATCCGAGCAGTACTTC

d_call: NA
clone_size: few
v_call: TRBV7-2
j_call: TRBJ2-2
cdr3_aa: CASNRGTNTGELFF
cdr3_nt: TGTGCCAGCAATCGGGGTACAAACACCGGGGAGCTGTTTTTT

d_call: TRBD2
clone_size: NA
v_call: TRBV25-1
j_call: TRBJ2-3
cdr3_aa: CATNRLTSGGARSTDTQYF
cdr3_nt: TGTGCCACCAATAGGCTTACTAGCGGGGGGGCTCGGAGCACAGATACGCAGTATTTT

d_call: TRBD1
clone_size: NA
v_call: TRBV3-1
j_call: TRBJ2-3
cdr3_aa: CASSPRTGRIDTQYF
cdr3_nt: TGTGCCAGCAGCCCGCGGACAGGGAGGATAGATACGCAGTATTTT

d_call: TRBD1
clone_size: NA
v_call: TRBV12-3/TRBV12-4
j_call: TRBJ2-7
cdr3_aa: CASSRTGVATYYEQYF
cdr3_nt: TGTGCCAGCAGTCGGACAGGGGTGGCCACCTACTACGAGCAGTACTTC

d_call: NA
clone_size: few
v_call: TRBV20-1
j_call: TRBJ1-2
cdr3_aa: CSASPFEGYTF
cdr3_nt: TGCAGTGCTAGCCCCTTTGAAGGCTACACCTTC

d_call: TRBD1
clone_size: NA
v_call: TRBV7-9
j_call: TRBJ2-3
cdr3_aa: CASSSTWDRTTDTQYF
cdr3_nt: TGTGCCAGCAGCTCTACGTGGGACAGGACCACAGATACGCAGTATTTT

d_call: TRBD2
clone_size: NA
v_call: TRBV5-1
j_call: TRBJ2-5
cdr3_aa: CASSLEVGLAGETQYF
cdr3_nt: TGCGCCAGCAGCTTGGAGGTCGGACTAGCGGGAGAGACCCAGTACTTC

d_call: NA
clone_size: NA
v_call: TRBV7-2
j_call: TRBJ2-7
cdr3_aa: CASSLEGIQAYEQYF
cdr3_nt: TGTGCCAGCAGCTTAGAGGGTATTCAGGCCTACGAGCAGTACTTC

d_call: TRBD2
clone_size: NA
v_call: TRBV27
j_call: TRBJ2-5
cdr3_aa: CASSFGPLAGGGETQYF
cdr3_nt: TGTGCCAGCAGTTTCGGACCCTTAGCGGGAGGAGGGGAGACCCAGTACTTC

d_call: NA
clone_size: few
v_call: TRBV4-2
j_call: TRBJ1-5
cdr3_aa: CASSQGRRTHSNQPQHF
cdr3_nt: TGTGCCAGCAGCCAAGGTAGAAGGACACATAGCAATCAGCCCCAGCATTTT

d_call: NA
clone_size: few
v_call: TRBV5-6
j_call: TRBJ2-7
cdr3_aa: CASSLPRSEQYF
cdr3_nt: TGTGCCAGCAGCTTGCCGCGTTCCGAGCAGTACTTC

d_call: NA
clone_size: few
v_call: TRBV4-1
j_call: TRBJ2-7
cdr3_aa: CASSQVTRSNNEQYF
cdr3_nt: TGCGCCAGCAGCCAAGTGACAAGGAGTAACAATGAGCAGTACTTC

d_call: TRBD1
clone_size: few
v_call: TRBV9
j_call: TRBJ2-7
cdr3_aa: CASSRSWTGPYEQYF
cdr3_nt: TGTGCCAGCAGCCGTTCCTGGACAGGGCCCTACGAGCAGTACTTC

d_call: TRBD2
clone_size: NA
v_call: TRBV3-1
j_call: TRBJ2-7
cdr3_aa: CASSRQRESSYNEQYF
cdr3_nt: TGTGCCAGCAGCCGCCAGCGGGAGAGCTCCTACAATGAGCAGTACTTC

d_call: TRBD2
clone_size: NA
v_call: TRBV6-5
j_call: TRBJ2-7
cdr3_aa: CASSDRAGGTYEQYF
cdr3_nt: TGTGCCAGCAGTGACCGAGCGGGAGGTACCTACGAGCAGTACTTC

d_call: NA
clone_size: few
v_call: TRBV20-1
j_call: TRBJ1-2
cdr3_aa: CSATPTGLRGYTF
cdr3_nt: TGCAGTGCCACCCCCACAGGGCTCAGGGGCTACACCTTC

d_call: NA
clone_size: NA
v_call: TRBV7-2
j_call: TRBJ2-7
cdr3_aa: CASSLAQTVAKNIQYFGPDF
cdr3_nt: NA

d_call: TRBD1
clone_size: NA
v_call: TRBV5-4
j_call: TRBJ2-1
cdr3_aa: CASTPGQGNEQFF
cdr3_nt: TGTGCCAGCACCCCGGGACAGGGGAATGAGCAGTTCTTC

d_call: NA
clone_size: NA
v_call: TRBV12-3/TRBV12-4
j_call: TRBJ2-7
cdr3_aa: CASTIGRVPAYEQYF
cdr3_nt: TGTGCCAGCACTATTGGGCGGGTCCCGGCGTACGAGCAGTACTTC

d_call: TRBD2
clone_size: NA
v_call: TRBV6-5
j_call: TRBJ2-6
cdr3_aa: CASSYSRGVLSGANVLTF
cdr3_nt: TGTGCCAGCAGTTACTCGCGGGGGGTCCTCTCTGGGGCCAACGTCCTGACTTTC

d_call: TRBD1
clone_size: few
v_call: TRBV28
j_call: TRBJ1-4
cdr3_aa: CASSLRTGPEKLFF
cdr3_nt: TGTGCCAGCAGTTTACGGACAGGGCCCGAAAAACTGTTTTTT

d_call: TRBD1
clone_size: NA
v_call: TRBV2
j_call: TRBJ2-4
cdr3_aa: CASSGTGGIQYF
cdr3_nt: TGTGCCAGCAGCGGAACAGGGGGCATTCAGTACTTC

d_call: TRBD2
clone_size: NA
v_call: TRBV2
j_call: TRBJ2-1
cdr3_aa: CITLGLAEYNEQFF
cdr3_nt: TGTATTACGTTGGGACTAGCGGAATACAATGAGCAGTTCTTC

d_call: NA
clone_size: NA
v_call: TRBV12-3/TRBV12-4
j_call: TRBJ2-3
cdr3_aa: CASSFPMGVTDMQYF
cdr3_nt: TGTGCCAGCAGTTTCCCGATGGGGGTGACAGATATGCAGTATTTT

d_call: NA
clone_size: NA
v_call: TRBV19
j_call: TRBJ1-2
cdr3_aa: CASSIGLLYGYTF
cdr3_nt: TGTGCCAGTAGTATCGGCCTGCTCTATGGCTACACCTTC